This record looks at one T cell receptor (beta chain) sequence and its context. The record originates from a study of shared clonotypes between healthy human individuals. Assay: immunoSEQ multiplex PCR; the TCRdb copy retains only in-frame clones and omits some. Of more than 2 million clones detected, about 95% appear once; the ten largest clones hold 0.13%. This CDR3 is built from 13 residues. Trimming left V 2 bases short and J 4 bases short, with 8 bases between. The germline CDR1 and CDR2 sequences are SGHTA and FQGNSA. The chain is built from TRBV7-2 and TRBJ1-1; D remains unclear. Sequenced sample: naive CD4+ T cells sorted from blood. As for subset: CD45RA+ positively selected. The clonotype was recovered from a man in his late teens or twenties in good health. CDR3 DNA: TGTGCCAGCAGCTTACAGCCACTCACTGAAGCTTTCTTT. It is translated as CASSLQPLTEAFF.